Each of the 21 T cell receptor beta chains below was sequenced from the same sample in a study of blood T cells in healthy people across ages. A second about 6 to 12 cycle PCR used barcoded and J-beta primers. TCRdb itself ran the 5' RACE reads through MiXCR, one entry per CDR3 protein. The data hold about 650,000 distinct CDR3 sequences, with roughly 32% observed a single time. Sequences were obtained from blood. These TCRs come from an elderly woman in good health.

This chain uses TRBV5-1 with TRBJ2-3; D gene unclear. This CDR3 is 16 amino acids long. Germline CDR1 SGHRS, CDR2 YFSETQ. The V and J ends lost 4 bases and 2 bases respectively, with 17 bases between them. The CDR3 bases are TGCGCCAGCAGCCCCCCGACCAATCGTCTCACAGATACGCAGTATTTT. It encodes CASSPPTNRLTDTQYF.

This clonotype was seen ten or more times. The V gene is TRBV12-3 or TRBV12-4, the J gene TRBJ2-3, with 9 bases aligning to TRBD1. This CDR3 is 15 amino acids long. The V segment lost 2 bases and the J segment 5 bases; nucleotides outside the gene matches: 5. CDR3 nucleotide sequence: TGTGCCAGCAGTTTAATCGGGACAGGGAGAGATACGCAGTATTTT. This gives the protein CASSLIGTGRDTQYF.

This clonotype has a handful of counts. This may be a read error, as it is one base from a much larger clone. The CDR3, as DNA: TGCAGTGCTAGTATCGGTAGCGGGGGGGCCGGTGAGCAGTACTTC. Its translation is CSASIGSGGAGEQYF. This chain links TRBV20-1 with TRBJ2-5, with 11 bases identical to TRBD2. Germline values: CDR1 DFQATT, CDR2 SNEGSKA (reference sequence). V lost 3 bases and J lost 11; bases outside the gene matches: 14. The CDR3 is 15 amino acids.

This clonotype was counted many times. The chain uses TRBV20-1 and TRBJ2-2; D is undetermined. There are 12 residues in the CDR3. The germline CDR1 and CDR2 sequences are DFQATT and SNEGSKA (reference sequence). V lost 6 bases, J lost 7 bases, and 12 bases lay in between. CDR3 bases: TGCAGTGCCACAACTGGTGGCGGGGAGCTGTTTTTT. Protein product: CSATTGGGELFF.

This clonotype was counted many times. The chain carries TRBV20-1 and TRBJ2-1; TRBD2 matches 13 bases. The ends lost 6 bases at V and 7 bases at J; junction bases unmatched: 6. This CDR3 region has 14 residues. Looked up from germline, CDR1 is DFQATT and CDR2 is SNEGSKA (reference sequence). CDR3 coding DNA: TGCAGTGCCCCACTAGCGGGGGGGCGAAATGAGCAGTTCTTC. Its translation: CSAPLAGGRNEQFF.

This clonotype was observed a single time. With a much larger clone just one base away, this may be a read error. CDR3 nucleotide sequence: TGTGCCAGCAGCCAAGATAGTAGCGGGCTCTACGAGCAGTACTTC. It codes for CASSQDSSGLYEQYF. V gene TRBV3-1 combines with J gene TRBJ2-7; 7 nucleotides align to TRBD2. The CDR3 contains 15 residues. CDR1 and CDR2 from the germline V gene are LGHDT and YNNKEL (reference sequence). V dropped 0 bases and J dropped 3; count of bases not matched to a gene: 5.

Regarding this clonotype: A single base separates this from a much larger clone, so it may be a read error. The chain combines TRBV4-1 with TRBJ1-1; 8 nucleotides line up with TRBD1. The CDR3 contains 15 residues. The germline V gene has CDR1 MGHRA and CDR2 YSYEKL. CDR3 sequence (DNA): TGCGCCAGCAGCCGTGGACAGGGACCGAACGCTGAAGCTTTCTTT. It codes for CASSRGQGPNAEAFF.

This clonotype was seen ten or more times. V is TRBV6-6 and J is TRBJ2-3; D is perhaps TRBD2 (6 bases). The germline V gene has CDR1 MNHNY and CDR2 SVGAGI (reference sequence). V gave up 5 bases and J gave up 2 bases, with 14 bases separating them. This CDR3 has 15 amino acids. The CDR3 region has the DNA TGTGCCAGCAGTGGCTGGGGGGAGAACACAGATACGCAGTATTTT. This gives the protein CASSGWGENTDTQYF.

This clonotype was seen at least ten times. The rearrangement uses TRBV5-1 and TRBJ1-2, with D tentatively TRBD1 (5 bases). The CDR3 runs 14 residues. Germline CDR1 is SGHRS and CDR2 is YFSETQ. Trimming stripped 0 bases from V and 4 bases from J, with 10 bases between. This CDR3 is CASSLESGGYGYTF. The CDR3 coding sequence is TGCGCCAGCAGCTTGGAGTCGGGGGGCTATGGCTACACCTTC.

With respect to this clonotype: At one end, the junction sequence differs from germline, possibly due to a read error. The rearrangement uses TRBV9 and TRBJ2-1; tentative D call: TRBD1 (6 bases). Germline-derived CDR1 and CDR2 are SGDLS and YYNGEE. The CDR3 loop spans 16 amino acids. In nucleotides, the CDR3 is TGTGCCAGCTGCGTAGGACAGCTCCCCAACTACAATGAGCAGTTCTTC. Amino acids: CASCVGQLPNYNEQFF.

This clonotype was counted at least ten times. The chain carries TRBV6-2 or TRBV6-3 and TRBJ2-7; TRBD2 aligns across 8 bases. V lost 5 bases to trimming and J lost 2 bases; unmatched junction nucleotides: 5. CDR1 MNHEY and CDR2 SVGEGT come from the germline V gene. The CDR3 sequence is 14 residues long. This chain's CDR3 is CASSSGGRTYEQYF. The CDR3 DNA reads TGTGCCAGCAGTAGCGGGGGCCGAACCTACGAGCAGTACTTC.

In the case of this clonotype: Being one base from a much bigger clone, this may be a read error. The CDR3 DNA sequence: TGTGCCAGCTCGACAGGGGACACTGAAGCTTTCTTT. As protein: CASSTGDTEAFF. This rearrangement joins TRBV10-3 to TRBJ1-1, with 8 bases aligning to TRBD1. Germline CDR1 reads ENHRY; CDR2 reads SYGVKD. The trim removed 10 bases at V and 3 bases at J, leaving 4 bases unmatched. CDR3 length: 12 amino acids.

This clonotype was recorded many times. V gene TRBV6-2 or TRBV6-3 combines with J gene TRBJ1-2; 10 nucleotides align to TRBD1. The CDR3 sequence is 16 residues long. In germline, CDR1 is MNHEY, CDR2 SVGEGT. The V and J ends lost 0 bases and 5 bases, in that order; junction bases with no gene match: 6. CDR3 sequence: CASSYSDRGRRYGYTF. The CDR3 region has the DNA TGTGCCAGCAGTTACTCTGACAGGGGGCGCCGGTATGGCTACACCTTC.

This clonotype was recorded at least ten times. The chain carries TRBV7-2 and TRBJ1-2; possible D gene TRBD1, 5 bases. The CDR3 totals 15 residues. Germline CDR1 SGHTA, CDR2 FQGNSA. Between the trimmed V and J ends, which lost 7 bases and 3 bases, there was a span of 18 bases. DNA of the CDR3: TGTGCCAGCACCGTAAGCGGGGGGGAAGACTATGGCTACACCTTC. Its protein is CASTVSGGEDYGYTF.

The chain is built from TRBV11-2 and TRBJ1-1; D may be TRBD1 (6 bases). Trimming pared 5 bases from V and 4 bases from J, leaving 20 bases between. The CDR3 sequence is 16 residues long. CDR1 is SGHAT and CDR2 is FQNNGV in the germline V gene. The CDR3 nucleotides read TGTGCCAGCAGCCCCACAGGGATGGGGGATAGCACTGAAGCTTTCTTT. Translation gives CASSPTGMGDSTEAFF.

This clonotype occurred many times. V usage is TRBV4-3 and J usage is TRBJ2-3; tentative D call: TRBD1 (5 bases). The CDR3 totals 18 residues. The germline V gene encodes CDR1 LGHNA and CDR2 YSLEER. Trimming left V 0 bases short and J 2 bases short, with 18 bases between. The CDR3 DNA reads as TGCGCCAGCAGCCAAGATCTAGGGGTAGGGATACACACAGATACGCAGTATTTT. Translating gives CASSQDLGVGIHTDTQYF.

This clonotype was picked up many times. J is TRBJ2-3 and V is TRBV20-1; 8 bases agree with TRBD2. The CDR3 extends over 14 amino acids. Germline CDR1 DFQATT, CDR2 SNEGSKA (reference sequence). The junction had 8 bases not matched to a gene; V was cut back by 5 bases and J by 4 bases. CDR3 coding DNA: TGCAGTGCTCGTCCTTTAGCGGGGTCAGATACGCAGTATTTT. This codes for CSARPLAGSDTQYF.

The rearrangement links TRBV9 to TRBJ1-2; perhaps TRBD1 as D (5 bases). The CDR3 spans 16 residues. The ends were cut back, 3 bases at V and 5 bases at J, with 20 bases in the middle. Germline V gene lookup returns CDR1 SGDLS and CDR2 YYNGEE. The CDR3 nucleotides are TGTGCCAGCAGCGCCACCTTCTCCGGGACGTCTTATGGCTACACCTTC. Its translation: CASSATFSGTSYGYTF.

This clonotype has more than one count but fewer than ten. The chain carries TRBV18 and TRBJ1-1; D ambiguous. Germline V gives CDR1 KGHSH, CDR2 LQKENI. Trimming took 3 bases from V and 0 from J, leaving 11 bases between them. CDR3 length equals 15 residues. The CDR3 reads CASSPTRILNTEAFF. The CDR3 DNA follows: TGTGCCAGCTCACCCACGCGGATTTTGAACACTGAAGCTTTCTTT. Drawing the rest from reference TRBV18 and TRBJ1-1, the complete variable domain is NAGVMQNPRHLVRRRGQEARLRCSPMKGHSHVYWYRQLPEEGLKFMVYLQKENIIDESGMPKERFSAEFPKEGPSILRIQQVVRGDSAAYFCASSPTRILNTEAFFGQGTRLTVV.

For this clonotype: Here the CDR3 omits its conserved ending phenylalanine or tryptophan, so a read error is the likely source. This chain connects TRBV6-4 to TRBJ1-6; 7 nucleotides line up with TRBD1. The CDR3 is made up of 15 amino acids. Germline V gives CDR1 MRHNA, CDR2 SNTAGT. Germline trimming cut 6 bases from V and 3 bases from J; bases unmatched to any gene: 5. The DNA for the CDR3 is TGTGCCAGCAGGCACGGACAGGACTATAATTCACCCCTCCACTGT. Its protein product is CASRHGQDYNSPLHC.

In its sample, this clonotype was seen many times. The V call is TRBV7-3, the J call TRBJ2-1; D gene ambiguous. V lost 0 bases and J 2 bases, leaving 8 bases between the germline ends. CDR3 length equals 15 residues. Germline values: CDR1 SGHTA, CDR2 FQGTGA. The CDR3 DNA sequence: TGTGCCAGCAGCTTAACCCGGGTGGCCTACAATGAGCAGTTCTTC. This gives the protein CASSLTRVAYNEQFF. Full variable domain (rest looked up from reference TRBV7-3 and TRBJ2-1): GAGVSQTPSNKVTEKGKYVELRCDPISGHTALYWYRQSLGQGPEFLIYFQGTGAADDSGLPNDRFFAVRPEGSVSTLKIQRTERGDSAVYLCASSLTRVAYNEQFFGPGTRLTVL.